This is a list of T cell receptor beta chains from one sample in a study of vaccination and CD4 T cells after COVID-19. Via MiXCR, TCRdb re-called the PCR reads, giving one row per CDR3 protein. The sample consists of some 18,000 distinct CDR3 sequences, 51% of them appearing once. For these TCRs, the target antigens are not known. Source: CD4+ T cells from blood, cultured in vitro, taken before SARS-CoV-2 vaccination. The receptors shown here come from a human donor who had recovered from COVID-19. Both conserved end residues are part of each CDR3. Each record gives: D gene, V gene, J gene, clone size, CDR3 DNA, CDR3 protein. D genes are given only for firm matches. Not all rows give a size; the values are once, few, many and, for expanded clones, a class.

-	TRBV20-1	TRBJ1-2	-	TGCAGTGCCCTCCGGCGGGAGGGGGGCAGAGGCTACACCTTC	CSALRREGGRGYTF
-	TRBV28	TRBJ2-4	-	TGTGCCAGCCAGACAGGAGGCATTCAGTACTTC	CASQTGGIQYF
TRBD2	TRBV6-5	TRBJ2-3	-	TGTGCCAGCAGTTACGGCGGGAGGGGGGTAGGAGATACGCAGTATTTT	CASSYGGRGVGDTQYF
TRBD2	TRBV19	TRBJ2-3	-	TGTGCCAGTAGTGCCCCCCCTCCGGCGGGAGACACAGATACGCAGTATTTT	CASSAPPPAGDTDTQYF
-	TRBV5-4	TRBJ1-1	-	TGTGCCAGCAGCCTTCAGAACACTGAAGCTTTCTTT	CASSLQNTEAFF
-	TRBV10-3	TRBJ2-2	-	TGTGCCATCTCAGGGGTGAAAGGGGAGCTGTTTTTT	CAISGVKGELFF
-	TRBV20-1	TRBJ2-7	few	TGCAGTGCTAGAGATCCGGCCCGCGGATTCTCCTACGAGCAGTACTTC	CSARDPARGFSYEQYF
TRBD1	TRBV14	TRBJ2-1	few	TGTGCCAGCAGCCAAGTGACAGGGATGTCCTACAATGAGCAGTTCTTC	CASSQVTGMSYNEQFF
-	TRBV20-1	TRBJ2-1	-	TGCAGTGTAAAGACGGATGAGCAGTTCTTC	CSVKTDEQFF
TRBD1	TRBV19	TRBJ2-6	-	TGTGCCAGTAGTTTGGACAGGGGGCCCGGTTCGGGCTCTGGGGCCAACGTCCTGACTTTC	CASSLDRGPGSGSGANVLTF
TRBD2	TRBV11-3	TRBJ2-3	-	TGTGCCAGCAGTCGCGGGACTAGCGGGAGAACAGATACGCAGTATTTT	CASSRGTSGRTDTQYF
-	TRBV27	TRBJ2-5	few	TGTGCCAGCAGTTTATCCGGGGAGACCCAGTACTTC	CASSLSGETQYF
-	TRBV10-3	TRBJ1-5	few	TGTGCCATCAGTGATCTACAGATCAATCAGCCCCAGCATTTT	CAISDLQINQPQHF
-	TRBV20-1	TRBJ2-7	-	TGCAGTGCTAGAGAGTCCATCTACGAGCAGTACTTC	CSARESIYEQYF
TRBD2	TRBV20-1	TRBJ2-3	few	TGCAGTGCAATGACTAGCGGAGGAAGCACAGATACGCAGTATTTT	CSAMTSGGSTDTQYF
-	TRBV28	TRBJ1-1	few	TGTGCCAGCAGTTTATGGTACAGACAGAACACTGAAGCTTTCTTT	CASSLWYRQNTEAFF
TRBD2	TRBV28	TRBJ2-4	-	TGTGCCAGCAGTCCACCGACTAGCGGGATTGCCAAAAACATTCAGTACTTC	CASSPPTSGIAKNIQYF
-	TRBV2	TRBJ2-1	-	TGTGCCAGCAGTGATGACGGAGGGCATGAGCAGTTCTTC	CASSDDGGHEQFF
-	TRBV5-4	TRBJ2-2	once	TGTGCCAGCAGCTTGGTCGCTAGCGTATACACCGGGGAGCTGTTTTTT	CASSLVASVYTGELFF
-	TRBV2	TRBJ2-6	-	TGTGCCAGCAGTGAAATGGGGTCTGGGGCCAACGTCCTGACTTTC	CASSEMGSGANVLTF
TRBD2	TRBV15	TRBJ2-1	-	TGTGCCACCAGCAGAGGATTTGGGAACTTAGCGGGAGGGGACAATGAGCAGTTCTTC	CATSRGFGNLAGGDNEQFF
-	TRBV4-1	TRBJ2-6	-	TGCGCCAGCAGCCAAGACCGGACTCAGTACAGCTACTCTGGGGCCAACGTCCTGACTTTC	CASSQDRTQYSYSGANVLTF
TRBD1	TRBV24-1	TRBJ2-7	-	TGTGCCACCAGTGACTCCGACAGGGTTAGCCACGAGCAGTACTTC	CATSDSDRVSHEQYF
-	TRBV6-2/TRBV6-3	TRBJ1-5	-	TGTGCCAGCCAGCTACCCACTCAGCCCCAGCATTTT	CASQLPTQPQHF
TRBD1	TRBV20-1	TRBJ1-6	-	TGCAGTGTTTCCTCGGGACAGGGCAATTCACCCCTCCACTTT	CSVSSGQGNSPLHF
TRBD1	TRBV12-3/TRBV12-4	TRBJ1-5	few	TGTGCCAGCACCGCCGGGACAGGCGGTCAGCCCCAGCATTTT	CASTAGTGGQPQHF
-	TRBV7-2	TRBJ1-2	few	TGTGCCAGCAGCTTCGACTGGAACTATGGCTACACCTTC	CASSFDWNYGYTF
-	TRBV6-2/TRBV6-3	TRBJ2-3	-	TGTGCCAGCAGTTACTCAAGGGGCACAGATACGCAGTATTTT	CASSYSRGTDTQYF
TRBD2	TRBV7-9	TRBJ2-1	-	TGTGCCAGCAGCTTAGTGGTGCGGGGGTGGGAGAATGAGCAGTTCTTC	CASSLVVRGWENEQFF
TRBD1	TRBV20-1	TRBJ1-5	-	TGCAGTGCTAGGAGGGACAGGTGGGGACCCAATCAGCCCCAGCATTTT	CSARRDRWGPNQPQHF
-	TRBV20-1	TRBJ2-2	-	TGCAGTGCCCACGGGTCTCAGGCGAGAACCGGGGAGCTGTTTTTT	CSAHGSQARTGELFF